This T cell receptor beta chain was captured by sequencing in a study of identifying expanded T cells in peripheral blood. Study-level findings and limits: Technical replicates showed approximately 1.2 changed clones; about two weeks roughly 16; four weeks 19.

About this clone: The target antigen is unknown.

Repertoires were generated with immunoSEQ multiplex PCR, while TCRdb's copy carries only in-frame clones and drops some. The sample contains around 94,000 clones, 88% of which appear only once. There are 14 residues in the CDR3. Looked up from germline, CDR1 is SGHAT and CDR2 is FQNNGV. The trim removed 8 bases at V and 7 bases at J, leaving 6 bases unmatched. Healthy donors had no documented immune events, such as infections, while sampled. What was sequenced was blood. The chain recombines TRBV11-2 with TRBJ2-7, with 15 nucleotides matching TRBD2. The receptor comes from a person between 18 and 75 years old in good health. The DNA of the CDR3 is TGTGCCAGCTATTCGGGACTAGCGGGAGGAGAGCAGTACTTC. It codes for CASYSGLAGGEQYF.